Listed here are 30 T cell receptor beta chains from one sample, sequenced in a study of T cell responses to AZD1222 COVID-19 vaccine. The protocol was immunoSEQ multiplex PCR, while the TCRdb copy is restricted to in-frame clones and leaves out a portion. The data show about 150,000 clones, with around 90% seen just once and approximately 3.6% held by the top ten. Sequenced material: peripheral blood, taken 28 days after the second AZD1222 dose. These receptors all stem from an adult who received the AZD1222 COVID-19 vaccine.

The rearrangement uses TRBV11-3 and TRBJ2-7; D possibly corresponds to TRBD2 (5 bases). The V and J ends lost 1 base and 2 bases respectively, with 9 bases between them. There are 14 residues in the CDR3. In germline, CDR1 is SGHNT, CDR2 YENEEA. CDR3 in amino acids: CASSLVANPYEQYF. CDR3 sequence (DNA): TGTGCCAGCAGCTTAGTAGCGAACCCCTACGAGCAGTACTTC.

The chain recombines TRBV6-5 with TRBJ1-5; 12 positions agree with TRBD1. The V segment lost 9 bases and the J segment 6 bases; nucleotides outside the gene matches: 9. Looked up from germline, CDR1 is MNHEY and CDR2 is SVGAGI. This CDR3 has 15 amino acids. This CDR3 is CASRPGQGAFQPQHF. The DNA for the CDR3 is TGTGCCAGTCGCCCGGGACAGGGGGCTTTTCAGCCCCAGCATTTT.

This sequence joins TRBV24-1 and TRBJ2-2, with 14 bases aligning to TRBD2. The CDR3 contains 14 residues. Per germline, CDR1 KGHDR and CDR2 SFDVKD. J was trimmed by 6 bases and V by 7 bases; bases with no gene match: 0. CDR3 DNA sequence: TGTGCCACCAGGGGACTAGCGGGAGCCGGGGAGCTGTTTTTT. Its translation: CATRGLAGAGELFF.

This clone occurred once. The V call is TRBV16, the J call TRBJ2-7; D is ambiguous. The length of the CDR3 is 14 residues. Trimming removed 6 bases at V and 1 base at J, with 13 bases between. Germline-derived CDR1 and CDR2 are KGHSY and FQNENV. The DNA for the CDR3 is TGTGCCAGCAGGCCCTTCTGGATGTCCTACGAGCAGTACTTC. Protein sequence: CASRPFWMSYEQYF.

The chain has TRBV7-9 and TRBJ2-4, with no clear D. V was clipped by 4 bases and J by 10 bases, with 8 bases between them. Germline V gene sequence: CDR1 SEHNR, CDR2 FQNEAQ (reference sequence). The CDR3 runs to 11 residues. The CDR3, as DNA: TGTGCCAGCAGCTCGGACGGGATTCAGTACTTC. This sequence encodes CASSSDGIQYF. The variable domain in full, with the rest retrieved from reference TRBV7-9 and TRBJ2-4, is DTGVSQNPRHKITKRGQNVTFRCDPISEHNRLYWYRQTLGQGPEFLTYFQNEAQLEKSRLLSDRFSAERPKGSFSTLEIQRTEQGDSAMYLCASSSDGIQYFGAGTRLSVL.

This chain links TRBV6-5 with TRBJ2-7; TRBD2 matches at 9 bases. Germline CDR1 and CDR2: MNHEY and SVGAGI. Trimming took 6 bases from V and 2 from J; bases not matched to a gene: 5. The CDR3 has 14 amino acids. In DNA form, the CDR3 reads TGTGCCAGCAGCCCCGGGACTAGCCCCTACGAGCAGTACTTC. Translation: CASSPGTSPYEQYF.

This clone was seen just once. The J gene is TRBJ1-4, the V gene TRBV29-1; 7 bases are shared with TRBD1. Germline assignment: CDR1 SQVTM and CDR2 ANQGSEA. The CDR3 contains 14 residues. After removal of 4 bases from V and 10 bases from J, the junction contained 12 bases not matched to a gene. In DNA, the CDR3 is TGCAGCGTTGCCACCGACAGGGCCGGAGGAAAACTGTTTTTT. Its translation: CSVATDRAGGKLFF. Drawing the rest from reference TRBV29-1 and TRBJ1-4, the complete variable domain is SAVISQKPSRDICQRGTSLTIQCQVDSQVTMMFWYRQQPGQSLTLIATANQGSEATYESGFVIDKFPISRPNLTFSTLTVSNMSPEDSSIYLCSVATDRAGGKLFFGSGTQLSVL.

Only a few counts were recorded for this clone. The chain employs TRBV27 and TRBJ2-1; 7 nucleotides agree with TRBD2. J lost 8 bases, V lost 0 bases, and 4 bases had no gene match. The CDR3 consists of 14 residues. The germline V gene encodes CDR1 MNHEY and CDR2 SMNVEV (reference sequence). The CDR3 here is CASSLSGGQDEQFF. In DNA form, the CDR3 reads TGTGCCAGCAGTTTATCGGGAGGGCAGGATGAGCAGTTCTTC.

The chain has TRBV19 and TRBJ1-5, with D unclear. This CDR3 region has 14 residues. From germline, CDR1 is LNHDA and CDR2 SQIVND (reference sequence). The germline V and J ends were trimmed by 4 bases and 7 bases, with 14 bases remaining between them. CDR3 residues: CASSKGGREQPQHF. The DNA for the CDR3 is TGTGCCAGTAGTAAAGGAGGGAGGGAGCAGCCCCAGCATTTT.

This chain uses TRBV19 with TRBJ1-6; a weak D match, TRBD1 (5 bases). The CDR3 runs 15 residues. V gave up 1 base and J gave up 8 bases, with 12 bases separating them. Germline V gene sequence: CDR1 LNHDA, CDR2 SQIVND (reference sequence). CDR3 residues: CASSIGPQGDSPLHF. The CDR3 DNA is TGTGCCAGTAGTATAGGACCCCAGGGAGATTCACCCCTCCACTTT.

J is TRBJ1-4 and V is TRBV5-1; 7 bases map to TRBD1. Losses at the gene ends were 0 bases for V and 4 bases for J; bases not matched to a gene: 0. Looked up from germline, CDR1 is SGHRS and CDR2 is YFSETQ. This CDR3 contains 14 residues. The CDR3 DNA sequence: TGCGCCAGCAGCTTGGGACAGGGTAATGAAAAACTGTTTTTT. It yields the protein CASSLGQGNEKLFF. Together with reference TRBV5-1 and TRBJ1-4, the CDR3 gives the full variable domain: KAGVTQTPRYLIKTRGQQVTLSCSPISGHRSVSWYQQTPGQGLQFLFEYFSETQRNKGNFPGRFSGRQFSNSRSEMNVSTLELGDSALYLCASSLGQGNEKLFFGSGTQLSVL.

V gene TRBV7-9 combines with J gene TRBJ2-3; D may be TRBD1 or TRBD2 (5 bases each). Trimming stripped 0 bases from V and 4 bases from J, with 11 bases between. The CDR3 contains 15 residues. Germline values: CDR1 SEHNR, CDR2 FQNEAQ (reference sequence). The CDR3 nucleotides are TGTGCCAGCAGCTTAGCGCAGGGACGGCCAGATACGCAGTATTTT. It translates to CASSLAQGRPDTQYF.

This chain connects TRBV7-9 to TRBJ2-3; a possible D gene is TRBD2 (5 bases). The germline V gene encodes CDR1 SEHNR and CDR2 FQNEAQ (reference sequence). The length of the CDR3 is 15 residues. V lost 4 bases to trimming and J lost 0 bases, with 11 bases between them. For the CDR3, the DNA is TGTGCCAGCAGCTCATTTGGCGGGAGCACAGATACGCAGTATTTT. Residues: CASSSFGGSTDTQYF.

This chain uses TRBV20-1 with TRBJ2-5, with 16 bases lining up with TRBD2. J was trimmed by 3 bases and V by 3 bases; bases with no gene match: 4. The CDR3 is made up of 16 amino acids. The germline gives CDR1 DFQATT, CDR2 SNEGSKA (reference sequence). The DNA of the CDR3 is TGCAGTGCTAGTCCGGGACTAGCGGGGGGGGAAGAGACCCAGTACTTC. Its protein product is CSASPGLAGGEETQYF.

CDR3 in amino acids: CASRTRGFFGYTF. As DNA, the CDR3 is TGTGCCAGCAGGACCCGAGGGTTCTTCGGCTACACCTTC. The rearrangement uses TRBV2 and TRBJ1-2, with D unresolved. The CDR3 spans 13 residues. Deletions cut 6 bases from V and 8 bases from J, with 16 bases between. CDR1 SNHLY and CDR2 FYNNEI come from the germline V gene.

The chain combines TRBV2 with TRBJ2-1; D is possibly TRBD2 (6 bases). Looked up from germline, CDR1 is SNHLY and CDR2 is FYNNEI. The CDR3 runs 13 residues. Trimming removed 7 bases from V and 6 bases from J, with 13 bases in between. The CDR3 spells CASTALGGNEQFF. In DNA, the CDR3 is TGTGCCAGCACGGCTCTCGGGGGCAATGAGCAGTTCTTC.

This chain uses TRBV13 with TRBJ2-2; no clear D. Trimming removed 4 bases from V and 2 bases from J, with 14 bases in between. The CDR3 spans 16 residues. Per the germline V gene, CDR1 is PRHDT and CDR2 is FYEKMQ (reference sequence). The CDR3 reads CASSSQWKLNTGELFF. DNA of the CDR3: TGTGCCAGCAGCTCCCAATGGAAACTCAACACCGGGGAGCTGTTTTTT.

The V gene is TRBV5-4, the J gene TRBJ1-2, with 7 bases fitting TRBD1. The CDR3 contains 14 residues. V lost 4 bases, J lost 5 bases, and 8 bases stayed unmatched. Germline-derived CDR1 and CDR2 are SGHNT and YYREEE (reference sequence). The DNA of the CDR3 is TGTGCCAGCAGCGGATACAGGGGTGAGTATGGCTACACCTTC. Its protein is CASSGYRGEYGYTF.

The chain has TRBV23-1 and TRBJ1-1; 7 bases map to TRBD1. TRBV23-1 is designated an ORF whose function remains uncertain. The CDR3 runs to 15 residues. V dropped 4 bases and J dropped 3; count of bases not matched to a gene: 8. The CDR3 nucleotides read TGCGCCAGCAGTCGCCTAGGACAGGCTTACACTGAAGCTTTCTTT. This codes for CASSRLGQAYTEAFF.

This sequence joins TRBV7-3 and TRBJ2-3; 7 bases agree with TRBD2. Germline CDR1 and CDR2: SGHTA and FQGTGA. This CDR3 has 15 amino acids. V trimming: 5 bases; J trimming: 3 bases; junction bases outside the gene matches: 8. CDR3 loop: CASSPDGEGTDTQYF. Here the CDR3 DNA reads TGTGCCAGCAGCCCCGATGGGGAGGGGACAGATACGCAGTATTTT.

This rearrangement joins TRBV5-1 to TRBJ2-1, with 12 bases that match TRBD2. The germline V gene encodes CDR1 SGHRS and CDR2 YFSETQ. With 3 bases clipped from V and 4 bases from J, the junction kept 11 bases outside the gene matches. The CDR3 spans 18 residues. The DNA for the CDR3 is TGCGCCAGCAGCTCACAACTAGCGGGGGGCCTCACGTACAATGAGCAGTTCTTC. Protein: CASSSQLAGGLTYNEQFF.

As DNA, the CDR3 is TGTGCCAGCAGCTCGGAAGGCCTGAGCTCCTACGAGCAGTACTTC. Its protein is CASSSEGLSSYEQYF. V gene TRBV5-4 combines with J gene TRBJ2-7; unclear D gene. In germline, CDR1 is SGHNT, CDR2 YYREEE (reference sequence). The CDR3 covers 15 residues. V shed 3 bases and J shed 0 bases, with 13 bases lying between them.

The rearrangement links TRBV25-1 to TRBJ1-2; TRBD1 aligns across 7 bases. In germline, CDR1 is MGHDK, CDR2 SYGVNS. The J segment lost 3 bases and the V segment lost 2 bases, leaving 6 bases of the junction unmatched. This CDR3 region has 15 residues. The CDR3 sequence is CASSETDDRDYGYTF. CDR3 DNA: TGTGCCAGCAGTGAAACGGATGACAGGGACTATGGCTACACCTTC.

This clone was observed a few times. This chain links TRBV9 with TRBJ2-2; perhaps TRBD1 as D (6 bases). V was pared by 3 bases and J by 2 bases, with 11 bases between. This CDR3 spans 15 amino acids. Germline loops: CDR1 SGDLS, CDR2 YYNGEE. The DNA for the CDR3 is TGTGCCAGCAGCGAAATACAGGGTAACACCGGGGAGCTGTTTTTT. This encodes CASSEIQGNTGELFF.

The genes are TRBV4-2 and TRBJ2-2; perhaps TRBD2 as D (6 bases). The length of the CDR3 is 14 residues. CDR1 LGHNA and CDR2 YNFKEQ come from the germline V gene. The V and J ends lost 0 bases and 7 bases respectively, with 9 bases between them. The CDR3 region has the DNA TGTGCCAGCAGCCAAGATTTCGGGGGCGGGGAGCTGTTTTTT. Translation gives CASSQDFGGGELFF.

V gene TRBV27 combines with J gene TRBJ2-5, with 7 bases matching TRBD2. The V gene end was trimmed by 3 bases and the J gene end by 2 bases; junction bases not matched to a gene: 9. The germline gives CDR1 MNHEY, CDR2 SMNVEV (reference sequence). This CDR3 has 16 amino acids. The CDR3 nucleotides read TGTGCCAGCAGTTTTCAGGGCTGGGGGGGACAAGAGACCCAGTACTTC. Residues: CASSFQGWGGQETQYF.

The V gene is TRBV5-6, the J gene TRBJ2-7; tentatively, D is TRBD2 (5 bases). With 8 bases removed from V and 4 bases from J, the gap between germline ends came to 19 bases. The CDR3 is 14 residues long. The V gene's germline CDR1 is SGHDT and CDR2 YYEEEE. The CDR3 nucleotides are TGTGCCAGTCACGGCGGCTTCGAGGGTTACGAGCAGTACTTC. Residues: CASHGGFEGYEQYF.

This chain connects TRBV7-7 to TRBJ2-3; D unresolved. V lost 4 bases and J lost 6, with 2 bases in between. This CDR3 contains 10 residues. Germline CDR1 and CDR2: SSHAT and FNYEAQ (reference sequence). The CDR3 spells CASSSDTQYF. The CDR3 region has the DNA TGTGCCAGCAGCTCGGATACGCAGTATTTT. Combining the CDR3 with reference TRBV7-7 and TRBJ2-3 gives the whole variable domain GAGVSQSPRYKVTKRGQDVTLRCDPISSHATLYWYQQALGQGPEFLTYFNYEAQPDKSGLPSDRFSAERPEGSISTLTIQRTEQRDSAMYRCASSSDTQYFGPGTRLTVL.

This chain links TRBV12-3 or TRBV12-4 with TRBJ1-3; 7 bases fit TRBD1. The junction had 8 bases not matched to a gene; V was cut back by 7 bases and J by 8 bases. This CDR3 region has 13 residues. Written as DNA, the CDR3 is TGTGCCAGCATGGGCGAGGGGGCAGACACCATATATTTT. Its protein is CASMGEGADTIYF.

The chain uses TRBV7-6 and TRBJ2-7, with TRBD1 matching over 8 bases. CDR1 is SGHVS and CDR2 is FNYEAQ in the germline V gene. Trimming took 5 bases from V and 2 from J; bases not matched to a gene: 11. CDR3 size: 16 residues. The CDR3 sequence is CASSPRSTGDTYEQYF. The CDR3 nucleotides are TGTGCCAGCAGCCCAAGATCGACAGGGGATACCTACGAGCAGTACTTC. Supplemented by reference TRBV7-6 and TRBJ2-7, the full variable domain reads GAGVSQSPRYKVTKRGQDVALRCDPISGHVSLYWYRQALGQGPEFLTYFNYEAQQDKSGLPNDRFSAERPEGSISTLTIQRTEQRDSAMYRCASSPRSTGDTYEQYFGPGTRLTVT.